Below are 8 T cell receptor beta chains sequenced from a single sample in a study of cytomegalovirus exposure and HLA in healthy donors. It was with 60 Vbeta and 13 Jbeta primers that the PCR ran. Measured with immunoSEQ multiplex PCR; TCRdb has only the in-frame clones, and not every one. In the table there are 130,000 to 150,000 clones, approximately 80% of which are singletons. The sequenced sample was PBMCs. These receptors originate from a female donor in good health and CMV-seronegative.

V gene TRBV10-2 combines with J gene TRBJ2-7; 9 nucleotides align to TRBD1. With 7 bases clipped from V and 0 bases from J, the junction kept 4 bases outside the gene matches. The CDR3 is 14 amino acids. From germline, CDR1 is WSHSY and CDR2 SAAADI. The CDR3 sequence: CASTRDRASYEQYF. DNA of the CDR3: TGCGCCAGCACCCGGGACAGGGCCTCCTACGAGCAGTACTTC.

CDR3 residues: CASSEWTSGGLEFF. CDR3 nucleotide sequence: TGTGCCAGCAGTGAATGGACTAGCGGGGGCCTGGAGTTCTTC. This chain joins TRBV27 and TRBJ2-1, with 13 positions matching TRBD2. V was clipped by 5 bases and J by 14 bases; unmatched bases: 9. CDR1 is MNHEY and CDR2 is SMNVEV in the germline V gene (reference sequence). This CDR3 has 14 amino acids.

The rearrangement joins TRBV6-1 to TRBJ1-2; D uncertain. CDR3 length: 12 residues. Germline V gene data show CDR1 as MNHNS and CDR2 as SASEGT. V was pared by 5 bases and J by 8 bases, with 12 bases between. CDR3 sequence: CASSSPLRGYTF. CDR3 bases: TGTGCCAGCAGTTCACCCCTCCGGGGCTACACCTTC.

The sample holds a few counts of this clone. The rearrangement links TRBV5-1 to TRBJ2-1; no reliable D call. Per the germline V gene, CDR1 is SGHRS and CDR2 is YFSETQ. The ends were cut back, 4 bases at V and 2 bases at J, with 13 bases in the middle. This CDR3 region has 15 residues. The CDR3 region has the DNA TGCGCCAGCAGCCCCGCGGCCAGAACCTACAATGAGCAGTTCTTC. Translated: CASSPAARTYNEQFF.

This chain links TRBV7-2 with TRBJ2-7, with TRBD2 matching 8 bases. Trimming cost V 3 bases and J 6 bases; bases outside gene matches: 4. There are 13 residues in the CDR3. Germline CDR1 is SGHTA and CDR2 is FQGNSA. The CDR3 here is CASSLRGVSEQYF. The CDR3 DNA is TGTGCCAGCAGCTTGCGGGGGGTTAGCGAGCAGTACTTC.

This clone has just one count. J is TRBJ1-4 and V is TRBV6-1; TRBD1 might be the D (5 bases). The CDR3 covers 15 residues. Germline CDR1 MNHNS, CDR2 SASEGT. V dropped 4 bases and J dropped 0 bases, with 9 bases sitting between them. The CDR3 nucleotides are TGTGCCAGCAGTGCCAGGGTTGCAACTAATGAAAAACTGTTTTTT. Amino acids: CASSARVATNEKLFF.

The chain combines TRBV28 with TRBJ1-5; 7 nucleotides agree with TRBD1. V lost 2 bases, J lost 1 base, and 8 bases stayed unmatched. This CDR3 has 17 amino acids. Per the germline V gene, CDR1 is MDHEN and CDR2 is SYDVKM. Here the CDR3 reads CASSLMVTGMSNQPQHF. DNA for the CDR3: TGTGCCAGCAGTTTAATGGTGACAGGGATGAGCAATCAGCCCCAGCATTTT. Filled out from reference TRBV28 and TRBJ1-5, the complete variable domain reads DVKVTQSSRYLVKRTGEKVFLECVQDMDHENMFWYRQDPGLGLRLIYFSYDVKMKEKGDIPEGYSVSREKKERFSLILESASTNQTSMYLCASSLMVTGMSNQPQHFGDGTRLSIL.

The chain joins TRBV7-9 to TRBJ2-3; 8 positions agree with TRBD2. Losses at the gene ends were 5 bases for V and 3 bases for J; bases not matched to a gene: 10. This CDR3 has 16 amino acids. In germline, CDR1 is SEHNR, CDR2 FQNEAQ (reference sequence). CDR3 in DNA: TGTGCCAGCAGCCTTGACGGGGGGGCCTTGACAGATACGCAGTATTTT. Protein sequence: CASSLDGGALTDTQYF.